The sample holds a few counts of the clone carrying this TCR beta chain. As yet, its antigen is unknown. Naive CD4+ cells had CD25+ Tregs removed. In germline, CDR1 is MNHEY, CDR2 SVGEGT. Losses at the gene ends were 4 bases for V and 0 bases for J; bases not matched to a gene: 9. The CDR3 sequence is 17 residues long. Full-length variable regions came from constant-region reverse primers plus semi-nested Nested Universal Primer A PCR. One entry per CDR3 protein, called by TCRdb with MiXCR from the 5' RACE reads. The data show about 47,000 distinct CDR3 sequences, roughly 28% seen once. General study points: Tumor-infiltrating Treg TCR alpha and beta sequences overlapped most with tumor naive CD4+ T cells, then blood naive.

The V call is TRBV6-2 or TRBV6-3, the J call TRBJ2-1; 7 bases align to TRBD2. The source material was naive CD4+ T cells sorted from blood. Subset described: naive CD4+ T cells, CD4+CD45RA+CD25-. The sequence came from a female donor with breast cancer. The CDR3 DNA reads as TGTGCCAGCAGTTTTGAGACTAGCCGGAGCTCCTACAATGAGCAGTTCTTC. Translated: CASSFETSRSSYNEQFF.